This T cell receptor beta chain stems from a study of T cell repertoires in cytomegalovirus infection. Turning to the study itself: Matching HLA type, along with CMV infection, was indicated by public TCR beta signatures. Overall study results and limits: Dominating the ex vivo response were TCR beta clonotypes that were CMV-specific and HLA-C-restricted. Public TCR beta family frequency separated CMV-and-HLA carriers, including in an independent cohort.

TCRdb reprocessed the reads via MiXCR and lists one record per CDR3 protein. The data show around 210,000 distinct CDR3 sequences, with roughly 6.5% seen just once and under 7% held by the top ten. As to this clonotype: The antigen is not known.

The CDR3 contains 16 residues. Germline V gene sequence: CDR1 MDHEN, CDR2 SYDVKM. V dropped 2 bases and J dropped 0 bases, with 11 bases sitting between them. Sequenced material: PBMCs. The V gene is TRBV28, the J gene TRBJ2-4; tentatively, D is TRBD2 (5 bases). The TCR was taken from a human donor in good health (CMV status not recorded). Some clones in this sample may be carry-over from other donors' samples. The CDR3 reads CASSLPSGLAKNIQYF. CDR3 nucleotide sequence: TGTGCCAGCAGTTTACCCAGCGGACTAGCCAAAAACATTCAGTACTTC.